These 9 T cell receptor beta chains share one sample of origin, sequenced in a study of T cells after yellow fever vaccination. TCRdb fed the 5' RACE reads into MiXCR, producing one record per CDR3 protein. The data show hundreds of thousands of distinct CDR3 sequences, around an eighth seen once. The specimen comprised PBMCs, sampled on the day of the yellow fever booster vaccination. These receptor sequences come from a man younger than 40 who received the YFV17D yellow fever vaccine.

The rearrangement links TRBV24-1 to TRBJ2-2; tentatively, D is TRBD1 (6 bases). The CDR3 covers 17 residues. Germline CDR1 and CDR2: KGHDR and SFDVKD. Trimming removed 0 bases at V and 3 bases at J, with 13 bases between. CDR3 region: CATSDLHSGADTGELFF. The CDR3 bases are TGTGCCACCAGTGATTTGCACTCAGGGGCGGACACCGGGGAGCTGTTTTTT.

The V and J genes are TRBV15 and TRBJ2-1; 12 nucleotides agree with TRBD2. The CDR3 contains 15 residues. V dropped 4 bases and J dropped 6; count of bases not matched to a gene: 4. Germline V gene data show CDR1 as LNHNV and CDR2 as YYDKDF (reference sequence). CDR3 nucleotides: TGTGCCACCAGCACTGGACTAGCGGGGATCAATGAGCAGTTCTTC. Its protein is CATSTGLAGINEQFF.

V is TRBV25-1 and J is TRBJ2-1, with D maybe TRBD2 (5 bases). This CDR3 is built from 12 residues. V was shortened by 6 bases and J by 7 bases, with 10 bases between the two germline ends. From germline, CDR1 is MGHDK and CDR2 SYGVNS. The CDR3 spells CASRPLGNEQFF. The CDR3 DNA sequence: TGTGCCAGCAGGCCACTAGGTAATGAGCAGTTCTTC. Complete variable domain (other parts from reference TRBV25-1 and TRBJ2-1): EADIYQTPRYLVIGTGKKITLECSQTMGHDKMYWYQQDPGMELHLIHYSYGVNSTEKGDLSSESTVSRIRTEHFPLTLESARPSHTSQYLCASRPLGNEQFFGPGTRLTVL.

This clonotype appeared a few times. The gene calls are TRBV20-1 and TRBJ2-5; D unclear. The CDR3 length is 11 residues. Germline V gene sequence: CDR1 DFQATT, CDR2 SNEGSKA (reference sequence). The ends were cut back, 7 bases at V and 1 base at J, with 7 bases in the middle. The CDR3 nucleotides are TGCAGTGGGGATTCCCAAGAGACCCAGTACTTC. It codes for CSGDSQETQYF.

This chain links TRBV7-2 with TRBJ2-1, with 10 bases aligning to TRBD1. CDR1 is SGHTA and CDR2 is FQGNSA in the germline V gene. J was trimmed by 6 bases and V by 1 base; bases with no gene match: 3. The CDR3 sequence is 15 residues long. The DNA for the CDR3 is TGTGCCAGCAGCTTAGGACAGGGGGCATCCAATGAGCAGTTCTTC. Protein product: CASSLGQGASNEQFF.

This chain joins TRBV5-6 and TRBJ1-6; D is unresolved. V gave up 3 bases and J gave up 10 bases, with 11 bases separating them. Germline CDR1 and CDR2: SGHDT and YYEEEE. The CDR3 runs 13 residues. The CDR3 nucleotides are TGTGCCAGCAGCTCAGACGGGCTCTCACCCCTCCACTTT. This gives the protein CASSSDGLSPLHF.

This clonotype was counted a few times. The chain couples TRBV7-6 to TRBJ2-1; 8 nucleotides match TRBD1. The CDR3 consists of 16 residues. The germline V gene has CDR1 SGHVS and CDR2 FNYEAQ. The V segment lost 1 base and the J segment 5 bases; nucleotides outside the gene matches: 7. The CDR3 coding sequence is TGTGCCAGCAGCTTAGTCATTGGACAGGGAGACAATGAGCAGTTCTTC. Translation: CASSLVIGQGDNEQFF.

J is TRBJ2-7 and V is TRBV5-4; possibly TRBD2 for D (5 bases). With 3 bases removed from V and 0 bases from J, the gap between germline ends came to 10 bases. The CDR3 has 14 amino acids. Looked up from germline, CDR1 is SGHNT and CDR2 is YYREEE (reference sequence). For the CDR3, the DNA is TGTGCCAGCAGCTCTAAGCGGAGCTCCTACGAGCAGTACTTC. Its translation: CASSSKRSSYEQYF.

The J gene is TRBJ1-1, the V gene TRBV7-2; D is unresolved. CDR3 size: 12 residues. The V gene's germline CDR1 is SGHTA and CDR2 FQGNSA. Trimming stripped 2 bases from V and 5 bases from J, with 6 bases between. This CDR3 is CASSLRPTEAFF. The CDR3 region has the DNA TGTGCCAGCAGCTTAAGGCCAACTGAAGCTTTCTTT.